A selection of T cell receptor beta chains follows, all from one sample in a study of T-cell memory formation after mild COVID-19. TCRdb reanalysed the 5' RACE reads using MiXCR and keeps one entry per CDR3 protein. The sample comprises 390,000 or so distinct CDR3 sequences, 16% of which are singletons, and roughly 21% rests with the top ten. Material for sequencing was PBMCs or a T cell subset sorted from them (not recorded which). These receptors were taken from a man younger than 35 who had mild COVID-19 (a few samples of this study predate the infection). Cell type and time point are not known. Both conserved end residues are part of each CDR3. The D gene is left open where the match is weak. Expanded clones are given a class, and other clones once, few, many or no size at all.

J gene: TRBJ1-1; CDR3 length: 13; clone size: NA; D gene: NA; V gene: TRBV5-1; CDR3 DNA: TGCGCCAGCAGCTTAGATCCGGAGACTGAAGCTTTCTTT; CDR3 protein: CASSLDPETEAFF
J gene: TRBJ2-5; CDR3 length: 14; clone size: NA; D gene: TRBD2; V gene: TRBV7-2; CDR3 DNA: TGTGCCAGCAGCGTGGGCCAGGGAGGGGAGACCCAGTACTTC; CDR3 protein: CASSVGQGGETQYF
J gene: TRBJ2-1; CDR3 length: 11; clone size: NA; D gene: NA; V gene: TRBV20-1; CDR3 DNA: TGCAGTGCTCCCTTCGGCAATGAGCAGTTCTTC; CDR3 protein: CSAPFGNEQFF
J gene: TRBJ2-1; CDR3 length: 13; clone size: NA; D gene: NA; V gene: TRBV3-1; CDR3 DNA: TGTGCCAGCAGCCAAGTGGGGGCGAGGGAGCAGTTCTTC; CDR3 protein: CASSQVGAREQFF
J gene: TRBJ2-5; CDR3 length: 15; clone size: few; D gene: NA; V gene: TRBV7-2; CDR3 DNA: TGTGCCAGCAGCTTAGTGGGCTACAACCAAGAGACCCAGTACTTC; CDR3 protein: CASSLVGYNQETQYF
J gene: TRBJ2-7; CDR3 length: 14; clone size: NA; D gene: TRBD2; V gene: TRBV7-2; CDR3 DNA: TGTGCCAGCAGCTTTACAGCGGGGGGCTACGAGCAGTACTTC; CDR3 protein: CASSFTAGGYEQYF
J gene: TRBJ1-1; CDR3 length: 13; clone size: few; D gene: NA; V gene: TRBV4-1; CDR3 DNA: TGCGCCAGCAGCCCAGGTTCGGGATTTGAAGCTTTCTTT; CDR3 protein: CASSPGSGFEAFF
J gene: TRBJ2-3; CDR3 length: 13; clone size: few; D gene: NA; V gene: TRBV12-3/TRBV12-4; CDR3 DNA: TGTGCCAGCAGCCCCCAGGGAGTTGATACGCAGTATTTT; CDR3 protein: CASSPQGVDTQYF
J gene: TRBJ2-7; CDR3 length: 12; clone size: NA; D gene: NA; V gene: TRBV7-6; CDR3 DNA: TGTGCCAGCAGCACCAGGGGCGGGGAGCAGTACTTC; CDR3 protein: CASSTRGGEQYF
J gene: TRBJ1-1; CDR3 length: 15; clone size: few; D gene: NA; V gene: TRBV4-1; CDR3 DNA: TGCGCCAGCAGCCAAGGGGGACAATCGAACACTGAAGCTTTCTTT; CDR3 protein: CASSQGGQSNTEAFF
J gene: TRBJ1-4; CDR3 length: 14; clone size: few; D gene: NA; V gene: TRBV2; CDR3 DNA: TGTGCCAGCAGTGGAGATCCCCGATATGAAAAACTGTTTTTT; CDR3 protein: CASSGDPRYEKLFF
J gene: TRBJ1-2; CDR3 length: 13; clone size: few; D gene: NA; V gene: TRBV10-3; CDR3 DNA: TGTGCCATCACCCCCGGGTCCCCGGTTGGCTACACCTTC; CDR3 protein: CAITPGSPVGYTF
J gene: TRBJ2-2; CDR3 length: 12; clone size: few; D gene: NA; V gene: TRBV5-4; CDR3 DNA: TGTGCCAGCAACAGTCGGGCCGGGGAGCTGTTTTTT; CDR3 protein: CASNSRAGELFF
J gene: TRBJ1-1; CDR3 length: 15; clone size: few; D gene: TRBD1; V gene: TRBV20-1; CDR3 DNA: TGCAGTCCACATGGGCCCTCGGACAGGGACACTGAAGCTTTCTTT; CDR3 protein: CSPHGPSDRDTEAFF
J gene: TRBJ1-1; CDR3 length: 15; clone size: NA; D gene: TRBD1; V gene: TRBV20-1; CDR3 DNA: TGCAGTGCTAGAGAGCCCGGGACAGGGGGTGGTGAAGCTTTCTTT; CDR3 protein: CSAREPGTGGGEAFF
J gene: TRBJ1-5; CDR3 length: 14; clone size: many; D gene: NA; V gene: TRBV12-3/TRBV12-4; CDR3 DNA: TGTGCCAGCAGTTTAGCGGGGAACAATCAGCCCCAGCATTTT; CDR3 protein: CASSLAGNNQPQHF
J gene: TRBJ2-3; CDR3 length: 17; clone size: NA; D gene: NA; V gene: TRBV9; CDR3 DNA: TGTGCCAGCAGCCTCCCCTCGTTAGCGGCGGGGACAGATACGCAGTATTTT; CDR3 protein: CASSLPSLAAGTDTQYF
J gene: TRBJ1-1; CDR3 length: 14; clone size: NA; D gene: NA; V gene: TRBV6-5; CDR3 DNA: TGTGCCAGCAACCCTGACAGAGTCAACACTGAAGCTTTCTTT; CDR3 protein: CASNPDRVNTEAFF
J gene: TRBJ1-5; CDR3 length: 14; clone size: few; D gene: TRBD1; V gene: TRBV24-1; CDR3 DNA: TGTGCCTACCCCGGGACAGTGGAAGATCAGCCCCAGCATTTT; CDR3 protein: CAYPGTVEDQPQHF
J gene: TRBJ2-5; CDR3 length: 13; clone size: many; D gene: NA; V gene: TRBV7-2; CDR3 DNA: TGCGCCAGCAGCCCCGGGGCCCAAGAGACCCAGTACTTC; CDR3 protein: CASSPGAQETQYF
J gene: TRBJ1-1; CDR3 length: 16; clone size: NA; D gene: NA; V gene: TRBV2; CDR3 DNA: TGTGCCAGCAGTGTTGGAGGGGCCACCATGAACACTGAAGCTTTCTTT; CDR3 protein: CASSVGGATMNTEAFF
J gene: TRBJ1-1; CDR3 length: 14; clone size: few; D gene: TRBD1; V gene: TRBV5-1; CDR3 DNA: TGCGCCAGCAGCCGGACAGGGATGAACACTGAAGCTTTCTTT; CDR3 protein: CASSRTGMNTEAFF
J gene: TRBJ2-1; CDR3 length: 13; clone size: few; D gene: NA; V gene: TRBV29-1; CDR3 DNA: TGCAGCGTTGGCGACCCCGCGGAGAATGAGCAGTTCTTC; CDR3 protein: CSVGDPAENEQFF
J gene: TRBJ1-1; CDR3 length: 13; clone size: NA; D gene: NA; V gene: TRBV7-8; CDR3 DNA: TGTGCCAGCAGCTTAGACGGCCAGCCAGGGGCTTTCTTT; CDR3 protein: CASSLDGQPGAFF
J gene: TRBJ1-1; CDR3 length: 14; clone size: NA; D gene: NA; V gene: TRBV7-6; CDR3 DNA: TGTGCCAGCAGCTCAACTCCAGGGCGGACTGAAGCTTTCTTT; CDR3 protein: CASSSTPGRTEAFF
J gene: TRBJ1-1; CDR3 length: 14; clone size: few; D gene: TRBD1; V gene: TRBV19; CDR3 DNA: TGTGCCAGTAGTACAGGACAGGGCCGAGGTGAAGCTTTCTTT; CDR3 protein: CASSTGQGRGEAFF
J gene: TRBJ2-3; CDR3 length: 15; clone size: NA; D gene: NA; V gene: TRBV11-2; CDR3 DNA: TGTGCCAGCAGGAGCTTTGGAGCGGGCGCAGATACGCAGTATTTT; CDR3 protein: CASRSFGAGADTQYF
J gene: TRBJ2-1; CDR3 length: 12; clone size: many; D gene: NA; V gene: TRBV9; CDR3 DNA: TGTGCCAGCAGCGTAGATTACAATGAGCAGTTCTTC; CDR3 protein: CASSVDYNEQFF
J gene: TRBJ2-3; CDR3 length: 14; clone size: few; D gene: NA; V gene: TRBV6-2/TRBV6-3; CDR3 DNA: TGTGCCAGCAGTGGCCAGCCGCCCCCAGATACGCAGTATTTT; CDR3 protein: CASSGQPPPDTQYF
J gene: TRBJ2-5; CDR3 length: 14; clone size: NA; D gene: TRBD1; V gene: TRBV12-3/TRBV12-4; CDR3 DNA: TGTGCCAGCAGTTGGACAGGGGGCTCGCGGACCCAGTACTTC; CDR3 protein: CASSWTGGSRTQYF
J gene: TRBJ2-4; CDR3 length: 19; clone size: NA; D gene: NA; V gene: TRBV4-3; CDR3 DNA: TGCGCCAGCAGCCAAGACTTGGGGGGACGGTCCCATTGGGGAAACATTCAGTACTTC; CDR3 protein: CASSQDLGGRSHWGNIQYF
J gene: TRBJ2-5; CDR3 length: 17; clone size: once; D gene: NA; V gene: TRBV7-9; CDR3 DNA: TGTGCCAGCAGCTTAGTTGGGCAGGGCGGAATCCAAGAGACCCAGTACTTC; CDR3 protein: CASSLVGQGGIQETQYF
J gene: TRBJ1-5; CDR3 length: 14; clone size: NA; D gene: NA; V gene: TRBV20-1; CDR3 DNA: TGCAGTGCTAGAGACGCCGGTGGTGTTGGGCCCCAGCATTTT; CDR3 protein: CSARDAGGVGPQHF
J gene: TRBJ1-5; CDR3 length: 15; clone size: few; D gene: NA; V gene: TRBV20-1; CDR3 DNA: TGCAGTGCTAGTAGGACGTCAGGTAGCAATCAGCCCCAGCATTTT; CDR3 protein: CSASRTSGSNQPQHF
J gene: TRBJ2-7; CDR3 length: 13; clone size: NA; D gene: NA; V gene: TRBV20-1; CDR3 DNA: TGCAGTGCTAGTGGGGGGAGCTCCTACGAGCAGTACTTC; CDR3 protein: CSASGGSSYEQYF
J gene: TRBJ2-7; CDR3 length: 14; clone size: NA; D gene: NA; V gene: TRBV4-1; CDR3 DNA: TGCGCCAGCAGCCAAGGGCTAGCGAATTACGAGCAGTACTTC; CDR3 protein: CASSQGLANYEQYF
J gene: TRBJ2-1; CDR3 length: 14; clone size: many; D gene: TRBD1; V gene: TRBV19; CDR3 DNA: TGTGCCAGTAGCACCGGGACAGGGGGAAATGAGCAGTTCTTC; CDR3 protein: CASSTGTGGNEQFF
J gene: TRBJ2-1; CDR3 length: 15; clone size: few; D gene: TRBD2; V gene: TRBV12-3/TRBV12-4; CDR3 DNA: TGTGCCAGCAGCCCCATTAGCGGGGGATACAATGAGCAGTTCTTC; CDR3 protein: CASSPISGGYNEQFF
J gene: TRBJ1-1; CDR3 length: 15; clone size: NA; D gene: NA; V gene: TRBV9; CDR3 DNA: TGTGCCAGCAGCGCCAGGGGAGTCCGTGGCACTGAAGCTTTCTTT; CDR3 protein: CASSARGVRGTEAFF
J gene: TRBJ1-1; CDR3 length: 15; clone size: many; D gene: NA; V gene: TRBV4-1; CDR3 DNA: TGCGCCAGCAGCCAAGAGGGGACCTTGGGCACTGAAGCTTTCTTT; CDR3 protein: CASSQEGTLGTEAFF
J gene: TRBJ2-1; CDR3 length: 14; clone size: NA; D gene: TRBD2; V gene: TRBV19; CDR3 DNA: TGTGCCAGTAGTAAAGCGGGGGCAAGCGATGAGCAGTTCTTC; CDR3 protein: CASSKAGASDEQFF
J gene: TRBJ1-1; CDR3 length: 13; clone size: NA; D gene: NA; V gene: TRBV20-1; CDR3 DNA: TGCAGTGCTGACGGGGGGCGTTACACTGAAGCTTTCTTT; CDR3 protein: CSADGGRYTEAFF
J gene: TRBJ2-1; CDR3 length: 14; clone size: NA; D gene: TRBD1; V gene: TRBV5-1; CDR3 DNA: TGCGCCAGCAGCCCGACAGGGGTGGACAATGAGCAGTTCTTC; CDR3 protein: CASSPTGVDNEQFF
J gene: TRBJ2-1; CDR3 length: 15; clone size: NA; D gene: TRBD2; V gene: TRBV19; CDR3 DNA: TGTGCCAGTAGTAGGGGTCCGGGACTAGCGTATGAGCAGTTCTTC; CDR3 protein: CASSRGPGLAYEQFF
J gene: TRBJ2-3; CDR3 length: 14; clone size: NA; D gene: NA; V gene: TRBV7-2; CDR3 DNA: TGTGCCGCCGCCCCATGGATAGGGACAGATACGCAGTATTTT; CDR3 protein: CAAAPWIGTDTQYF
J gene: TRBJ2-3; CDR3 length: 14; clone size: NA; D gene: NA; V gene: TRBV7-9; CDR3 DNA: TGTGCCAGCAGCTCCCCAGGCGACGGAGATACGCAGTATTTT; CDR3 protein: CASSSPGDGDTQYF
J gene: TRBJ2-1; CDR3 length: 16; clone size: many; D gene: NA; V gene: TRBV7-8; CDR3 DNA: TGTGCCAGCAGCCCGGGGTTTGGGGACAAGAACAATGAGCAGTTCTTC; CDR3 protein: CASSPGFGDKNNEQFF
J gene: TRBJ2-2; CDR3 length: 18; clone size: NA; D gene: TRBD2; V gene: TRBV10-3; CDR3 DNA: TGTGCCATCAGGATCGCTAGCGGGGGCCTTGCGAACACCGGGGAGCTGTTTTTT; CDR3 protein: CAIRIASGGLANTGELFF
J gene: TRBJ1-6; CDR3 length: 13; clone size: many; D gene: NA; V gene: TRBV12-3/TRBV12-4; CDR3 DNA: TGTGCCAGCAGCAGCTCCTATAATTCACCCCTCCACTTT; CDR3 protein: CASSSSYNSPLHF
J gene: TRBJ1-2; CDR3 length: 13; clone size: few; D gene: TRBD1; V gene: TRBV7-9; CDR3 DNA: TGTGCCAGCAAGGCCGGGACAGCCTATGGCTACACCTTC; CDR3 protein: CASKAGTAYGYTF
J gene: TRBJ2-5; CDR3 length: 13; clone size: NA; D gene: TRBD2; V gene: TRBV5-1; CDR3 DNA: TGCGCCAGCAGCACGCAGGGAGGGGAGACCCAGTACTTC; CDR3 protein: CASSTQGGETQYF
J gene: TRBJ2-7; CDR3 length: 14; clone size: few; D gene: NA; V gene: TRBV2; CDR3 DNA: TGTGCCAGCAGTGAGTCCCCAGGGAACTACGAGCAGTACTTC; CDR3 protein: CASSESPGNYEQYF
J gene: TRBJ2-4; CDR3 length: 15; clone size: few; D gene: NA; V gene: TRBV4-3; CDR3 DNA: TGCGCCAGCAGCCAAGGGCCCGGGGTGGAAAACATTCAGTACTTC; CDR3 protein: CASSQGPGVENIQYF
J gene: TRBJ1-6; CDR3 length: 16; clone size: few; D gene: NA; V gene: TRBV4-2; CDR3 DNA: TGTGCCAGCAGCCAGGAGGCCTCCGACGGGAATTCACCCCTCCACTTT; CDR3 protein: CASSQEASDGNSPLHF
J gene: TRBJ1-3; CDR3 length: 16; clone size: NA; D gene: NA; V gene: TRBV29-1; CDR3 DNA: TGCAGCGTTGAAGACTGGGCAGTCCGCTCTGGAAACACCATATATTTT; CDR3 protein: CSVEDWAVRSGNTIYF